The source of this TCR beta chain is a study of blood T cell repertoires in COVID-19. TCRdb keeps only in-frame clones here, not all; method: immunoSEQ multiplex PCR. This table holds about 110,000 clones, approximately 85% found once. The sequenced sample consisted of peripheral blood. This TCR came from a human donor in a cohort sampled during active COVID-19.

CDR3 bases: TGCGCCAGCTCCCCCGGGTACAGGCCATCTTATTCTAACTACGAGCAGTACTTC. Its translation: CASSPGYRPSYSNYEQYF. The chain carries TRBV10-1 and TRBJ2-7; a possible D gene is TRBD1 (5 bases). Per germline, CDR1 WNHNN and CDR2 SYGVQD (reference sequence). Deletions cut 8 bases from V and 3 bases from J, with 29 bases between. The CDR3 length is 18 residues.